This entry lists 27 T cell receptor beta chains sequenced from one sample in a study of OX40 agonist ivuxolimab in advanced cancers. The protocol was immunoSEQ multiplex PCR, while the TCRdb copy is restricted to in-frame clones and leaves out a portion. This table has 55,000 to 65,000 clones, 82% appearing once. The sample consisted of CD4+ or CD8+ T cells sorted from blood, taken in a trial of the OX40 agonist ivuxolimab. Receptor source: an adult with an advanced solid tumor such as melanoma, head and neck, liver or kidney cancer.

The rearrangement uses TRBV2 and TRBJ2-1; D uncertain. This CDR3 has 16 residues. Germline assignment: CDR1 SNHLY and CDR2 FYNNEI. V gave up 7 bases and J gave up 9 bases, with 25 bases separating them. The CDR3 region is CASTIPRSASNSEQFF. The CDR3 DNA reads as TGTGCCAGCACAATACCTCGGTCCGCGTCGAATAGTGAGCAGTTCTTC. Filled out from reference TRBV2 and TRBJ2-1, the complete variable domain reads EPEVTQTPSHQVTQMGQEVILRCVPISNHLYFYWYRQILGQKVEFLVSFYNNEISEKSEIFDDQFSVERPDGSNFTLKIRSTKLEDSAMYFCASTIPRSASNSEQFFGPGTRLTVL.

This clone was seen just once. The gene calls are TRBV12-5 and TRBJ2-7, with TRBD2 as a possible D gene (5 bases). CDR3 length equals 18 residues. CDR1 is LGHNT and CDR2 is FRNRAP in the germline V gene. The V and J ends lost 6 bases and 0 bases respectively, with 24 bases between them. The CDR3 nucleotides read TGTGCTAGTGGCGAACCCTTAACACGTACGGAGGACTCCTACGAGCAGTACTTC. Translating it yields CASGEPLTRTEDSYEQYF.

Turning to this clone: One end of the junction fails to match germline, which may point to a read error. The chain combines TRBV6-5 with TRBJ2-3, with TRBD2 matching over 7 bases. The CDR3 contains 14 residues. Germline values: CDR1 MNHEY, CDR2 SVGAGI. CDR3 nucleotides: TGTGCCAGCAAGCAAGGCGGGAGCAGAGATACGCAGTATTTT. Residues: CASKQGGSRDTQYF.

This chain joins TRBV19 and TRBJ2-1, with 7 bases lining up with TRBD2. Per germline, CDR1 LNHDA and CDR2 SQIVND (reference sequence). CDR3 length: 16 amino acids. The trim removed 3 bases at V and 4 bases at J, leaving 9 bases unmatched. CDR3 coding DNA: TGTGCCAGTAGTATCACAGTGGGACTAACTTACAATGAGCAGTTCTTC. Translated: CASSITVGLTYNEQFF.

V is TRBV5-1 and J is TRBJ2-5; TRBD2 might be the D (5 bases). This CDR3 has 16 amino acids. Germline V gives CDR1 SGHRS, CDR2 YFSETQ. V gave up 1 base and J gave up 3 bases, with 16 bases separating them. DNA for the CDR3: TGCGCCAGCAGCTTGCCGGAGGACGTAGAGGAAGAGACCCAGTACTTC. Amino acid sequence: CASSLPEDVEEETQYF.

V usage is TRBV6-5 and J usage is TRBJ2-7; a possible D gene is TRBD2 (6 bases). V shed 8 bases and J shed 3 bases, with 14 bases lying between them. Per germline, CDR1 MNHEY and CDR2 SVGAGI. This CDR3 is built from 13 residues. The CDR3 loop reads CASAAGTNYEQYF. The CDR3 DNA follows: TGTGCCAGCGCAGCGGGCACCAACTACGAGCAGTACTTC.

The rearrangement links TRBV6-4 to TRBJ1-2, with D unclear. The CDR3 has 14 residues. The germline V gene encodes CDR1 MRHNA and CDR2 SNTAGT. Trimming shortened V by 0 bases and J by 2 bases, and 7 bases separated the two germline ends. CDR3 in DNA: TGTGCCAGCAGTGACTCGATGACAAACTATGGCTACACCTTC. Translation gives CASSDSMTNYGYTF.

The rearrangement links TRBV9 to TRBJ2-7, with TRBD1 matching 10 bases. The length of the CDR3 is 14 residues. V was clipped by 2 bases and J by 2 bases; unmatched bases: 1. Germline CDR1 SGDLS, CDR2 YYNGEE. The CDR3 DNA reads TGTGCCAGCAGCGTCGGACAGGGGGCCTACGAGCAGTACTTC. It encodes CASSVGQGAYEQYF.

This chain links TRBV2 with TRBJ2-3; 8 nucleotides agree with TRBD2. Losses at the gene ends were 7 bases for V and 0 bases for J; bases not matched to a gene: 3. Germline assignment: CDR1 SNHLY and CDR2 FYNNEI. This CDR3 spans 14 amino acids. CDR3 residues: CASKLAASTDTQYF. CDR3 coding DNA: TGTGCCAGCAAACTAGCGGCTAGCACAGATACGCAGTATTTT. Looking up the rest from reference TRBV2 and TRBJ2-3 gives the full variable domain: EPEVTQTPSHQVTQMGQEVILRCVPISNHLYFYWYRQILGQKVEFLVSFYNNEISEKSEIFDDQFSVERPDGSNFTLKIRSTKLEDSAMYFCASKLAASTDTQYFGPGTRLTVL.

The chain combines TRBV29-1 with TRBJ1-2; TRBD1 might be the D (5 bases). Trimming shortened V by 4 bases and J by 2 bases, and 8 bases separated the two germline ends. Germline V gene lookup returns CDR1 SQVTM and CDR2 ANQGSEA. This CDR3 is 12 amino acids long. Here the CDR3 reads CSVVHRNYGYTF. Here the CDR3 DNA reads TGCAGCGTTGTTCACAGGAACTATGGCTACACCTTC.

The chain recombines TRBV6-1 with TRBJ2-7, with D perhaps assigned TRBD1 or TRBD2 (5 bases each). V dropped 7 bases and J dropped 2 bases, with 18 bases sitting between them. CDR1 MNHNS and CDR2 SASEGT come from the germline V gene. This CDR3 comprises 15 residues. The CDR3, as DNA: TGTGCCAGCACTACCGGTGGGGGAGCGCCCTACGAGCAGTACTTC. Encoded protein: CASTTGGGAPYEQYF.

The CDR3 nucleotides read TGTGCTAGTGGGACAGGGACAGGAAGGGAGACCCAGTACTTC. This translates into CASGTGTGRETQYF. The chain employs TRBV12-5 and TRBJ2-5; 8 bases are shared with TRBD1. The J segment lost 5 bases and the V segment lost 6 bases, leaving 8 bases of the junction unmatched. The CDR3 sequence is 14 residues long. The germline CDR1 and CDR2 sequences are LGHNT and FRNRAP.

The genes are TRBV5-1 and TRBJ2-5; 9 bases line up with TRBD1. The length of the CDR3 is 14 residues. Germline V CDR1 and CDR2: SGHRS, YFSETQ. The ends lost 1 base at V and 4 bases at J; junction bases unmatched: 2. CDR3 protein: CASSLTGGTETQYF. The DNA for the CDR3 is TGCGCCAGCAGCTTGACAGGGGGCACAGAGACCCAGTACTTC.

This clone was counted ten times or more. The rearrangement links TRBV5-4 to TRBJ1-2, with 12 bases matching TRBD1. J gave up 4 bases and V 4 bases, and 11 bases lay outside the gene matches. The CDR3 is 17 residues long. Germline CDR1 and CDR2: SGHNT and YYREEE (reference sequence). In DNA, the CDR3 is TGTGCCAGCAGCATGGGACAGGGGGCTTCAGCTGGCTATGGCTACACCTTC. Translating gives CASSMGQGASAGYGYTF.

The genes are TRBV10-3 and TRBJ2-7, with TRBD2 matching over 7 bases. CDR1 is ENHRY and CDR2 is SYGVKD in the germline V gene. The CDR3 is made up of 15 amino acids. J gave up 1 base and V 6 bases, and 9 bases lay outside the gene matches. Here the CDR3 reads CAISSSSGTSYEQYF. The CDR3 region has the DNA TGTGCCATCAGCTCCTCTAGCGGTACTTCCTACGAGCAGTACTTC.

This chain uses TRBV7-6 with TRBJ2-7, with D uncertain. V dropped 0 bases and J dropped 5 bases, with 8 bases sitting between them. Per the germline V gene, CDR1 is SGHVS and CDR2 is FNYEAQ. The CDR3 is made up of 13 amino acids. The CDR3 loop reads CASSLAQEHEQYF. CDR3 bases: TGTGCCAGCAGCTTAGCTCAGGAACACGAGCAGTACTTC.

The chain links TRBV5-6 to TRBJ2-3, with 7 bases matching TRBD1. V shed 4 bases and J 1 base; nucleotides not matched to a gene: 3. CDR1 and CDR2 (germline): SGHDT, YYEEEE. CDR3 size: 14 residues. The CDR3 region has the DNA TGTGCCAGCAGCGATACAGGGGGCACAGATACGCAGTATTTT. This encodes CASSDTGGTDTQYF.

The chain joins TRBV30 to TRBJ2-6; unclear D gene. Per germline, CDR1 GTSNPN and CDR2 SVGIG (reference sequence). Trimming stripped 4 bases from V and 5 bases from J, with 18 bases between. The CDR3 sequence is 16 residues long. CDR3 DNA sequence: TGTGCCTGGAAAAAATTCGACGCTCTTTGGGCCAACGTCCTGACTTTC. This translates into CAWKKFDALWANVLTF.

The chain carries TRBV19 and TRBJ2-3, with a tentative D call TRBD1 (5 bases). This CDR3 is 13 amino acids long. CDR1 and CDR2 (germline): LNHDA, SQIVND (reference sequence). V lost 4 bases to trimming and J lost 5 bases, with 10 bases between them. The CDR3, as DNA: TGTGCCAGTAGTACCCGACAGAAAGATACGCAGTATTTT. Residues: CASSTRQKDTQYF.

The V call is TRBV11-3, the J call TRBJ1-5; D perhaps matches TRBD1 (5 bases). Germline CDR1 and CDR2: SGHNT and YENEEA. V was pared by 4 bases and J by 1 base, with 8 bases between. The CDR3 spans 14 residues. The CDR3 reads CASSSDMSNQPQHF. The CDR3 DNA reads TGTGCCAGCAGCTCGGACATGAGCAATCAGCCCCAGCATTTT.

V usage is TRBV18 and J usage is TRBJ2-5; D unresolved. The germline V gene encodes CDR1 KGHSH and CDR2 LQKENI. The CDR3 totals 14 residues. Trimming took off 3 bases at V and 0 bases at J, with 8 bases between the two ends. CDR3 nucleotide sequence: TGTGCCAGCTCACCTCTGGAGAACCAAGAGACCCAGTACTTC. This translates into CASSPLENQETQYF.

This chain joins TRBV2 and TRBJ1-6; 12 nucleotides line up with TRBD1. From germline, CDR1 is SNHLY and CDR2 FYNNEI. V gave up 7 bases and J gave up 9 bases; unmatched junction bases: 16. The length of the CDR3 is 18 residues. The CDR3 spells CASTPGTGGGWAPSPLHF. The CDR3 coding sequence is TGTGCCAGCACCCCCGGGACAGGGGGCGGCTGGGCTCCTTCACCCCTCCACTTT. Together with reference TRBV2 and TRBJ1-6, the CDR3 gives the full variable domain: EPEVTQTPSHQVTQMGQEVILRCVPISNHLYFYWYRQILGQKVEFLVSFYNNEISEKSEIFDDQFSVERPDGSNFTLKIRSTKLEDSAMYFCASTPGTGGGWAPSPLHFGNGTRLTVT.

This clone was seen once. The J gene is TRBJ1-2, the V gene TRBV11-2; 7 bases agree with TRBD1. The CDR3 loop spans 16 amino acids. V lost 3 bases to trimming and J lost 1 base; unmatched junction nucleotides: 8. Germline CDR1 is SGHAT and CDR2 is FQNNGV. The CDR3 nucleotides read TGTGCCAGCAGCTTCCCCTCAACAGGGGATAACTATGGCTACACCTTC. It specifies CASSFPSTGDNYGYTF.

The chain recombines TRBV29-1 with TRBJ2-5; D gene ambiguous. The V end lost 2 bases, the J end lost 5 bases, and 18 bases lay between the germline ends. The germline CDR1 and CDR2 sequences are SQVTM and ANQGSEA. The CDR3 runs to 15 residues. CDR3 sequence (DNA): TGCAGCGTTGAAACGACCCCTGAACTGCGGGAGACCCAGTACTTC. It translates to CSVETTPELRETQYF.

The chain carries TRBV2 and TRBJ2-7; tentatively, D is TRBD2 (6 bases). The germline V gene encodes CDR1 SNHLY and CDR2 FYNNEI. Between the trimmed V and J ends, which lost 10 bases and 3 bases, there was a span of 16 bases. This CDR3 comprises 13 residues. CDR3 in amino acids: CATRRGWDYEQYF. The CDR3 bases are TGTGCCACCAGGAGGGGTTGGGACTACGAGCAGTACTTC.

V usage is TRBV5-1 and J usage is TRBJ2-2; D uncertain. The CDR3 contains 14 residues. Germline V gene sequence: CDR1 SGHRS, CDR2 YFSETQ. Trimming pared 0 bases from V and 2 bases from J, leaving 5 bases between. The CDR3 loop reads CASSLGPNTGELFF. CDR3 in DNA: TGCGCCAGCAGCTTGGGACCAAACACCGGGGAGCTGTTTTTT.

This rearrangement joins TRBV4-3 to TRBJ2-1; D perhaps matches TRBD1 (6 bases). V shed 4 bases and J shed 5 bases, with 9 bases lying between them. The CDR3 is 13 amino acids. The germline V gene has CDR1 LGHNA and CDR2 YSLEER. As DNA, the CDR3 is TGCGCCAGCAGCCTCGGACAGAACAATGAGCAGTTCTTC. Its translation: CASSLGQNNEQFF.